These 23 T cell receptor beta chains originate from one sample sequenced in a study of T cell changes during pregnancy in multiple sclerosis. TCRdb keeps only in-frame clones here, not all; method: immunoSEQ multiplex PCR. The repertoire consists of some 93,000 clones, with 85% to 95% occurring once and the leading ten covering 2% to 2.5%. This specimen was peripheral blood, taken after pregnancy. These receptors were taken from a female donor with multiple sclerosis, enrolled in a pregnancy study.

The CDR3 here is CASSATTGAKSGNTIYF. The CDR3 nucleotides are TGCGCCAGCAGCGCCACTACAGGGGCGAAGTCTGGAAACACCATATATTTT. The chain recombines TRBV5-1 with TRBJ1-3; 7 bases are a match to TRBD1. CDR1 SGHRS and CDR2 YFSETQ come from the germline V gene. V shed 4 bases, J shed 1 base, and the junction held 11 bases outside the gene matches. There are 17 residues in the CDR3.

V is TRBV9 and J is TRBJ2-5, with 8 bases fitting TRBD2. The CDR3 is 15 residues long. V lost 0 bases and J lost 2; bases outside the gene matches: 3. From germline, CDR1 is SGDLS and CDR2 YYNGEE. The CDR3 region is CASSVGGLVQETQYF. CDR3 nucleotides: TGTGCCAGCAGCGTAGGGGGACTAGTACAAGAGACCCAGTACTTC.

This chain joins TRBV5-1 and TRBJ1-2, with D maybe TRBD1 (6 bases). The CDR3 is 15 residues long. V lost 3 bases, J lost 2 bases, and 14 bases lay in between. Germline CDR1 reads SGHRS; CDR2 reads YFSETQ. In nucleotides, the CDR3 is TGCGCCAGCAGCTCCGAACAGGGTTTGAACTATGGCTACACCTTC. It specifies CASSSEQGLNYGYTF.

The chain is built from TRBV10-3 and TRBJ1-3; D remains ambiguous. Germline V gene sequence: CDR1 ENHRY, CDR2 SYGVKD. V was shortened by 4 bases and J by 0 bases, with 10 bases between the two germline ends. This CDR3 has 15 residues. For the CDR3, the DNA is TGTGCCATCAGTGCGGCGGAGGACTCTGGAAACACCATATATTTT. Amino acids: CAISAAEDSGNTIYF.

This chain links TRBV18 with TRBJ1-2; weak D call: TRBD1 (6 bases). Trimming shortened V by 3 bases and J by 3 bases, and 17 bases separated the two germline ends. This CDR3 spans 16 amino acids. From germline, CDR1 is KGHSH and CDR2 LQKENI. CDR3 in amino acids: CASSPGGPRGDYGYTF. CDR3 DNA sequence: TGTGCCAGCTCACCCGGGGGGCCACGGGGGGACTATGGCTACACCTTC.

The CDR3: CASSQDVRTSGGAYYEQYF. DNA for the CDR3: TGCGCCAGCAGCCAAGATGTGAGGACTAGCGGGGGGGCGTACTACGAGCAGTACTTC. The rearrangement links TRBV4-3 to TRBJ2-7; 15 nucleotides agree with TRBD2. After removal of 0 bases from V and 3 bases from J, the junction contained 9 bases not matched to a gene. The CDR3 runs to 19 residues. The germline CDR1 and CDR2 sequences are LGHNA and YSLEER.

The CDR3 bases are TGTGCCAGCAGCTTAAATTCGGCGGGGTATCGCTACACCTTC. Translating it yields CASSLNSAGYRYTF. The chain recombines TRBV7-3 with TRBJ1-2; D is ambiguous. The germline V gene encodes CDR1 SGHTA and CDR2 FQGTGA. The V gene lost 1 base and the J gene lost 9 bases, with 15 bases spanning the gap. The length of the CDR3 is 14 residues.

V usage is TRBV4-2 and J usage is TRBJ2-3; 9 bases agree with TRBD2. The germline gives CDR1 LGHNA, CDR2 YNFKEQ. Losses at the gene ends were 4 bases for V and 6 bases for J; bases not matched to a gene: 8. The CDR3 contains 15 residues. CDR3 protein: CASSRGTSPPDTQYF. The CDR3 DNA reads as TGTGCCAGCAGCCGAGGGACTAGCCCCCCCGATACGCAGTATTTT.

In nucleotides, the CDR3 is TGTGCCACCTCGCCCGAGCGGGCCCATGAGCAGTTCTTC. The encoded protein is CATSPERAHEQFF. The chain links TRBV2 to TRBJ2-1; D might be TRBD2 (6 bases). Germline CDR1 is SNHLY and CDR2 is FYNNEI. V lost 10 bases, J lost 8 bases, and 18 bases lay in between. The CDR3 contains 13 residues.

The V gene is TRBV9, the J gene TRBJ1-5, with 8 bases lining up with TRBD1. CDR3 length: 15 residues. Germline V CDR1 and CDR2: SGDLS, YYNGEE. The junction had 6 bases not matched to a gene; V was cut back by 4 bases and J by 3 bases. The CDR3 region is CASSPTTGVNQPQHF. The CDR3 DNA sequence: TGTGCCAGCAGCCCCACGACAGGGGTCAATCAGCCCCAGCATTTT.

The CDR3 DNA sequence: TGCAGTGCTAGGGGCGGGGGACAAGCTTTCTTT. This encodes CSARGGGQAFF. J is TRBJ1-1 and V is TRBV20-1, with D maybe TRBD1 (5 bases). Germline loops: CDR1 DFQATT, CDR2 SNEGSKA (reference sequence). The CDR3 extends over 11 amino acids. The V gene lost 3 bases and the J gene lost 9 bases, with 11 bases spanning the gap.

V and J are TRBV7-2 and TRBJ1-6; D is possibly TRBD1 (6 bases). Between the trimmed V and J ends, which lost 6 bases and 10 bases, there was a span of 19 bases. CDR1 SGHTA and CDR2 FQGNSA come from the germline V gene. This CDR3 region has 15 residues. CDR3 sequence: CASSTQAGEGSPLHF. CDR3 DNA: TGTGCCAGCAGTACTCAAGCAGGGGAAGGATCACCCCTCCACTTT.

V is TRBV27 and J is TRBJ2-5, with TRBD2 matching over 10 bases. The junction had 8 bases not matched to a gene; V was cut back by 2 bases and J by 5 bases. The germline V gene has CDR1 MNHEY and CDR2 SMNVEV (reference sequence). The CDR3 runs to 16 residues. CDR3 DNA: TGTGCCAGCAGTTTAACGCTAGCGGGAGCATCGGAGACCCAGTACTTC. Protein sequence: CASSLTLAGASETQYF.

The chain is built from TRBV7-6 and TRBJ2-2; tentative D call: TRBD2 (6 bases). V was shortened by 2 bases and J by 4 bases, with 17 bases between the two germline ends. The CDR3 consists of 17 residues. CDR1 is SGHVS, CDR2 FNYEAQ, per germline. The CDR3 nucleotides are TGTGCCAGCAGCTTACTTAGCGGAGGCCCGGCCACCGGGGAGCTGTTTTTT. This encodes CASSLLSGGPATGELFF. Filled out from reference TRBV7-6 and TRBJ2-2, the complete variable domain reads GAGVSQSPRYKVTKRGQDVALRCDPISGHVSLYWYRQALGQGPEFLTYFNYEAQQDKSGLPNDRFSAERPEGSISTLTIQRTEQRDSAMYRCASSLLSGGPATGELFFGEGSRLTVL.

V usage is TRBV18 and J usage is TRBJ2-3, with TRBD1 as a possible D gene (5 bases). This CDR3 contains 15 residues. Germline lookup yields CDR1 KGHSH and CDR2 LQKENI. V dropped 1 base and J dropped 1 base, with 9 bases sitting between them. The CDR3 nucleotides read TGTGCCAGCTCACCACAGGGGTTCGGCACAGATACGCAGTATTTT. This translates into CASSPQGFGTDTQYF.

J is TRBJ1-2 and V is TRBV18; 7 bases align to TRBD1. The junction had 4 bases not matched to a gene; V was cut back by 1 base and J by 2 bases. CDR1 KGHSH and CDR2 LQKENI come from the germline V gene. The CDR3 sequence is 15 residues long. The CDR3 loop is CASSPLLDRNYGYTF. CDR3 in DNA: TGTGCCAGCTCACCACTCTTGGACAGGAACTATGGCTACACCTTC.

This clone showed up just once. V and J are TRBV4-2 and TRBJ1-4; 10 bases map to TRBD1. Trimming removed 0 bases from V and 7 bases from J; junction bases left unmatched: 2. This CDR3 is built from 15 residues. The V gene's germline CDR1 is LGHNA and CDR2 YNFKEQ. The CDR3 is CASSQDRDRGEKLFF. In DNA form, the CDR3 reads TGTGCCAGCAGCCAAGATCGGGACAGGGGTGAAAAACTGTTTTTT.

The CDR3 protein is CASSLLARTGRCEQFF. CDR3 coding DNA: TGTGCCAGCAGTTTATTGGCCCGGACAGGGCGGTGTGAGCAGTTCTTC. The V call is TRBV27, the J call TRBJ2-1, with 8 bases lining up with TRBD1. The CDR3 covers 16 residues. Germline V gene sequence: CDR1 MNHEY, CDR2 SMNVEV (reference sequence). The ends lost 1 base at V and 9 bases at J; junction bases unmatched: 11.

In its sample, this clone was seen many times. The chain uses TRBV25-1 and TRBJ2-1; 9 bases align to TRBD2. Germline CDR1 and CDR2: MGHDK and SYGVNS. V lost 1 base to trimming and J lost 4 bases; unmatched junction nucleotides: 8. The CDR3 runs to 17 residues. CDR3 sequence reads: CASSELGGRAGYNEQFF. As DNA, the CDR3 is TGTGCCAGCAGTGAATTGGGCGGGAGGGCAGGTTACAATGAGCAGTTCTTC.

V gene TRBV7-9 combines with J gene TRBJ2-1; D ambiguous. Germline CDR1 and CDR2: SEHNR and FQNEAQ (reference sequence). V dropped 5 bases and J dropped 3 bases, with 20 bases sitting between them. The CDR3 contains 17 residues. This CDR3 is CASSPLSGGEDYNEQFF. DNA for the CDR3: TGTGCCAGCAGCCCGCTTTCCGGCGGAGAGGACTACAATGAGCAGTTCTTC. Filled out from reference TRBV7-9 and TRBJ2-1, the complete variable domain reads DTGVSQNPRHKITKRGQNVTFRCDPISEHNRLYWYRQTLGQGPEFLTYFQNEAQLEKSRLLSDRFSAERPKGSFSTLEIQRTEQGDSAMYLCASSPLSGGEDYNEQFFGPGTRLTVL.

The chain combines TRBV5-6 with TRBJ1-1; a possible D gene is TRBD1 (6 bases). CDR3 length: 17 residues. The ends were cut back, 1 base at V and 1 base at J, with 17 bases in the middle. The V gene's germline CDR1 is SGHDT and CDR2 YYEEEE. The CDR3 sequence: CASSLKQGGRQNTEAFF. The CDR3 DNA sequence: TGTGCCAGCAGCTTGAAACAGGGAGGGCGGCAGAACACTGAAGCTTTCTTT.

V usage is TRBV9 and J usage is TRBJ2-3, with 7 bases lining up with TRBD2. Per germline, CDR1 SGDLS and CDR2 YYNGEE. The CDR3 loop spans 16 amino acids. Losses at the gene ends were 0 bases for V and 2 bases for J; bases not matched to a gene: 6. The CDR3 reads CASSVGPSGYTDTQYF. The CDR3 DNA is TGTGCCAGCAGCGTAGGCCCTAGCGGATACACAGATACGCAGTATTTT.

This clone was observed a single time. The chain joins TRBV29-1 to TRBJ2-2; 12 nucleotides align to TRBD2. The CDR3 length is 17 residues. Losses at the gene ends were 7 bases for V and 3 bases for J; bases not matched to a gene: 12. Germline V gene lookup returns CDR1 SQVTM and CDR2 ANQGSEA. The CDR3 nucleotides are TGCAGCGCCAAATTGTGGACTAGCGGGACCTACACCGGGGAGCTGTTTTTT. It translates to CSAKLWTSGTYTGELFF.